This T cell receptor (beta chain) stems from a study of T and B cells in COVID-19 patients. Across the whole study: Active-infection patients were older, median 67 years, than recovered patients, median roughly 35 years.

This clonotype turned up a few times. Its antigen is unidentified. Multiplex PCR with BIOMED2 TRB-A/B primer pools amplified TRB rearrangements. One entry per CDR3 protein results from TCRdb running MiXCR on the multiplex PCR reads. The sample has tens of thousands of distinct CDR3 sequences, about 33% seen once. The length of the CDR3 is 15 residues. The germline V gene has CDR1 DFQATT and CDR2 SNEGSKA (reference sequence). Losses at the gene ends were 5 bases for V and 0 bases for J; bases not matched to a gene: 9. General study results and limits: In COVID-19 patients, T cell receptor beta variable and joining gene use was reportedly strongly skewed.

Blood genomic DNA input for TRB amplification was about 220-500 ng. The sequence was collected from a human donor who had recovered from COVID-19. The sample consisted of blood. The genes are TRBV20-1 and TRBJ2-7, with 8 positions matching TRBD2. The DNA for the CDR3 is TGCAGTGCTTGCTCCGAGACTAGCGTCTCCTACGAGCAGTACTTC. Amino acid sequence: CSACSETSVSYEQYF.